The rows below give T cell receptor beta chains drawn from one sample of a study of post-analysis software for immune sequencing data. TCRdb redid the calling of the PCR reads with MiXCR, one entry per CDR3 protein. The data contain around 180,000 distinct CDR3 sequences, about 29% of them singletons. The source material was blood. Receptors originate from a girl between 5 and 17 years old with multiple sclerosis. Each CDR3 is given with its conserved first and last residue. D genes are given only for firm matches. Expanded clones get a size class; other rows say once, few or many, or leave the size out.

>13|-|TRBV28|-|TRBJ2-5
CAAQGGSWETQYF
TGTGCCGCCCAGGGGGGGAGTTGGGAGACCCAGTACTTC
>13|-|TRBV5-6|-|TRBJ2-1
CASSWGAYNEQFF
TGTGCCAGCAGCTGGGGGGCCTACAATGAGCAGTTCTTC
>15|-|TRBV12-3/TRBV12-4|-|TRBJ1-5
CASSRQIDSNQPQHF
TGTGCCAGCAGTCGACAGATAGACAGCAATCAGCCCCAGCATTTT
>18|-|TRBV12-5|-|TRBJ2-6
CASGPPGAGDSGANVLTF
TGTGCTAGTGGTCCCCCCGGGGCAGGGGATTCTGGGGCCAACGTCCTGACTTTC
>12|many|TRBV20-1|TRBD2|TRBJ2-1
CSAEAGNNEQFF
TGCAGTGCTGAAGCGGGAAATAATGAGCAGTTCTTC
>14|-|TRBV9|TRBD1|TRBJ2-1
CASSGGQGVDEQFF
TGCGCCAGCAGCGGGGGACAGGGGGTGGATGAGCAGTTCTTC
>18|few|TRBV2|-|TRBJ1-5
CASRETPKTPNRAQPQHF
TGTGCCAGCAGGGAAACACCCAAAACGCCCAACAGGGCTCAGCCCCAGCATTTT
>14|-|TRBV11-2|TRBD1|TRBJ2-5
CISSLVDRGKTQYF
TGTATCAGCAGCTTAGTTGACAGGGGGAAGACCCAGTACTTC
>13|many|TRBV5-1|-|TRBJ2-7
CASSLQSSYEQYF
TGCGCCAGCAGCCTACAGAGCTCCTACGAGCAGTACTTC
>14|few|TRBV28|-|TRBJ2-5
CASSPRDKQETQYF
TGTGCCAGCAGTCCGCGGGACAAGCAAGAGACCCAGTACTTC
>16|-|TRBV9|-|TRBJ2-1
CASSPLSGKPSNEQFF
TGTGCCAGCAGCCCCTTATCGGGGAAACCAAGCAATGAGCAGTTCTTC